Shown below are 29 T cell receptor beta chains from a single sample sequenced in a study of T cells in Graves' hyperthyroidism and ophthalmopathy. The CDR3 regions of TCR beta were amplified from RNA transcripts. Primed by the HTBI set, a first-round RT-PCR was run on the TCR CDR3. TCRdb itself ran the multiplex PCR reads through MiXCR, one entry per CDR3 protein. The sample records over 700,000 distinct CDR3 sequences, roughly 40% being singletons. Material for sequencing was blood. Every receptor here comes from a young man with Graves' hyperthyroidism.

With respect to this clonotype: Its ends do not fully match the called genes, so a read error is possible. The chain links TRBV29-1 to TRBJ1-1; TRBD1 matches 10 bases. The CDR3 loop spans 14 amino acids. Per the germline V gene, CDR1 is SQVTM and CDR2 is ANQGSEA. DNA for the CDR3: TGCAGCGTTGGGGACAGGGGTCGATACACTGAAGCCTTCTTT. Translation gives CSVGDRGRYTEAFF.

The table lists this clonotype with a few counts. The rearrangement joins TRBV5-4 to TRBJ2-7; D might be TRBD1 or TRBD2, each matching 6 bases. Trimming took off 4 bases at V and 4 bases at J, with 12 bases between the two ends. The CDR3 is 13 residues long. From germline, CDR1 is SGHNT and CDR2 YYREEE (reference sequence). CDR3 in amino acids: CASSGGTNYEQYF. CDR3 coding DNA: TGTGCCAGCAGCGGCGGGACAAATTACGAGCAGTACTTC.

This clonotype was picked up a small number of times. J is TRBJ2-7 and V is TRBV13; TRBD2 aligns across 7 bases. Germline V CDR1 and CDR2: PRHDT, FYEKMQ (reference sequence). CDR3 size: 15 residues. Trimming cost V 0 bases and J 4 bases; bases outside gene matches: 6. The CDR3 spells CASSLGLAVRYEQYF. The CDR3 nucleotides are TGTGCCAGCAGCTTAGGCCTAGCGGTTAGATACGAGCAGTACTTC.

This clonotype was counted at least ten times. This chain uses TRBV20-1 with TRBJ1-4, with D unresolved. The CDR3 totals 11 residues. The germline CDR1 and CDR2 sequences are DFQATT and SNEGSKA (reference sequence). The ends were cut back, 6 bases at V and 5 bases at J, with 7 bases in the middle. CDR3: CSAGWNEKLFF. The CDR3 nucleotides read TGCAGTGCCGGGTGGAATGAAAAACTGTTTTTT.

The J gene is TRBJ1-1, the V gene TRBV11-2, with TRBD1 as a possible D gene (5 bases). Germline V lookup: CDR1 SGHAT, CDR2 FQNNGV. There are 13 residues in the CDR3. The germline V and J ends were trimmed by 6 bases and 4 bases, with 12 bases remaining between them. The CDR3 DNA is TGTGCCAGCAGGCGCGGGGGGATCACTGAAGCTTTCTTT. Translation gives CASRRGGITEAFF.

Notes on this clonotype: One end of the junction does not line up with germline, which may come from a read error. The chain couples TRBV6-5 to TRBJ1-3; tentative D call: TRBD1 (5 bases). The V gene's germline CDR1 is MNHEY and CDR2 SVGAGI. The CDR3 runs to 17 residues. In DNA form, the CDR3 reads TGTGCCAGCAGCCCTTGGGGGGGACCAGGCTCTGGAAGCACCATATATTTT. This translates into CASSPWGGPGSGSTIYF.

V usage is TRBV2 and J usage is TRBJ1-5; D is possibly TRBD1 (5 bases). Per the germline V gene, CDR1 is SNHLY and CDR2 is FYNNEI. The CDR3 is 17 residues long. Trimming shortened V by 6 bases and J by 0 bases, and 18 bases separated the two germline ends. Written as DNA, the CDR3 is TGTGCCAGCAGCCCCCTCCACCAGACAGTTAGCAATCAGCCCCAGCATTTT. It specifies CASSPLHQTVSNQPQHF.

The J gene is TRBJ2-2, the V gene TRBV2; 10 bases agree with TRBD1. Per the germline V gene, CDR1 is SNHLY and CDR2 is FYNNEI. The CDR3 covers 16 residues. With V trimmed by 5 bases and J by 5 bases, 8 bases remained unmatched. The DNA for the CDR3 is TGTGCCAGCAGTCGGATGACAGGGGGCGGTACCGGGGAGCTGTTTTTT. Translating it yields CASSRMTGGGTGELFF.

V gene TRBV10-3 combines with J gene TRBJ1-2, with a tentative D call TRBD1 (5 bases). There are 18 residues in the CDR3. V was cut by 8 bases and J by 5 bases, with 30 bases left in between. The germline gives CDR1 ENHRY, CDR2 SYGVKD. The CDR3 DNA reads TGTGCCATCGCGGCTAGATCGCAAGAGACCCAGGGTATTTATGGCTACACCTTC. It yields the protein CAIAARSQETQGIYGYTF.

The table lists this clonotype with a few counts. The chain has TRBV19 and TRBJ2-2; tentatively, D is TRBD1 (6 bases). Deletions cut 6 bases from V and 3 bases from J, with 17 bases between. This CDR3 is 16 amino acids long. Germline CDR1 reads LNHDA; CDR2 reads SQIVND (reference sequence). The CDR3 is CASSPRQGSHTGELFF. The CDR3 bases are TGTGCCAGTAGCCCTCGCCAGGGGTCCCACACCGGGGAGCTGTTTTTT.

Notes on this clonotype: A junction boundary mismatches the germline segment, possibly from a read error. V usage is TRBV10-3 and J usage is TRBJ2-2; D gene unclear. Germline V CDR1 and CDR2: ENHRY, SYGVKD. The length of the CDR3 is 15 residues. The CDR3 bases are TGTGCCAGCAGTTACTCCCCCGCGAACACCGGGGAGCTGTTTTTT. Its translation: CASSYSPANTGELFF.

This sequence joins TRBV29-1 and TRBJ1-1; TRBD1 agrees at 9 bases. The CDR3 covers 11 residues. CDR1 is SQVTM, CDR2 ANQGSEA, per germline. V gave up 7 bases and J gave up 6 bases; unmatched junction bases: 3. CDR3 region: CSDRGQSEAFF. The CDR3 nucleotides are TGCAGCGACAGGGGGCAATCTGAAGCTTTCTTT.

The CDR3 nucleotides are TGCGCCAGCAGCTTGGTACAGATTGCTCGCGTTGGAGAGACCCAGTACTTC. Its protein product is CASSLVQIARVGETQYF. V and J are TRBV5-1 and TRBJ2-5; D gene unclear. This CDR3 region has 17 residues. V shed 0 bases and J shed 4 bases, with 19 bases lying between them. The germline gives CDR1 SGHRS, CDR2 YFSETQ.

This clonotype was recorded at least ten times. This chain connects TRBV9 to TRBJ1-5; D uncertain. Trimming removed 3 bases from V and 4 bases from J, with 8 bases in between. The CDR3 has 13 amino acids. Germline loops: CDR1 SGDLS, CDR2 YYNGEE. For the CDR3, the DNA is TGTGCCAGCAGCGGGGAACCGAATCAGCCCCAGCATTTT. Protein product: CASSGEPNQPQHF.

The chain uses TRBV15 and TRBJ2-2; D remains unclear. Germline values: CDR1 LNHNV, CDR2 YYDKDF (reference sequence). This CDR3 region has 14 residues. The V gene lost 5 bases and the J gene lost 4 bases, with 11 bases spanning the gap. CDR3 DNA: TGTGCCACCAGCGTATTTGGACCCACCGGGGAGCTGTTTTTT. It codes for CATSVFGPTGELFF.

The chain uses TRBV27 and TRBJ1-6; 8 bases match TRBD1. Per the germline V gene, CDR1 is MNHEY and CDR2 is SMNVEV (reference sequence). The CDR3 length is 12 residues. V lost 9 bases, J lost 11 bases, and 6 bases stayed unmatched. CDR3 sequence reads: CARQGVGPPLHF. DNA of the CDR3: TGTGCCAGACAGGGGGTAGGGCCACCCCTCCACTTT.

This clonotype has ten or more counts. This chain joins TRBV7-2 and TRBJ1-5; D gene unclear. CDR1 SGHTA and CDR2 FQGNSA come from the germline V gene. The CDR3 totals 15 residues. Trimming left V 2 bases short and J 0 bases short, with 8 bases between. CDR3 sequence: CASSLKGLSNQPQHF. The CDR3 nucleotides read TGTGCCAGCAGCTTAAAAGGGCTTAGCAATCAGCCCCAGCATTTT.

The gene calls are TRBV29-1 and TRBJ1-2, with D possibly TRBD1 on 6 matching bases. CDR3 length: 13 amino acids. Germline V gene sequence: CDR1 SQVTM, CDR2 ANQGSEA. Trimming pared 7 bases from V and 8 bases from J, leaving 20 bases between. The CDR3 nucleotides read TGCAGCGCCCGGGGTATGGGGGCGGAGGGCTACACCTTC. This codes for CSARGMGAEGYTF.

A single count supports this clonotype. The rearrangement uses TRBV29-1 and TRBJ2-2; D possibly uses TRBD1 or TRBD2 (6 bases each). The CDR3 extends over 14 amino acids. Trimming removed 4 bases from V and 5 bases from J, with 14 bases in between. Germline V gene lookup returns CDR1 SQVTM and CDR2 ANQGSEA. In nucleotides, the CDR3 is TGCAGCGTTGGCGACGGAGGGGGTACCGGGGAGCTGTTTTTT. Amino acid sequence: CSVGDGGGTGELFF.

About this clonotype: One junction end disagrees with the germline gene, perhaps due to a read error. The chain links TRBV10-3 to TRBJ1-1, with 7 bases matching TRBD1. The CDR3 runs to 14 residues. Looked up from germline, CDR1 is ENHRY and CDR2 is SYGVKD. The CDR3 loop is CASSEGARLLEAFF. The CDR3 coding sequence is TGTGCCAGCAGTGAGGGGGCCCGGCTCCTTGAAGCTTTCTTT.

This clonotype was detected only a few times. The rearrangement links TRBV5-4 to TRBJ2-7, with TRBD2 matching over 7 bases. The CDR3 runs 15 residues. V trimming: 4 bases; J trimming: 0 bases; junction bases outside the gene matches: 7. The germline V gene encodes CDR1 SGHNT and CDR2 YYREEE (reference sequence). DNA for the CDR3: TGTGCCAGCAGCGCTGCGCTAGCGGACTCCTACGAGCAGTACTTC. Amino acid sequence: CASSAALADSYEQYF. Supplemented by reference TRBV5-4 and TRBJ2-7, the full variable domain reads ETGVTQSPTHLIKTRGQQVTLRCSSQSGHNTVSWYQQALGQGPQFIFQYYREEENGRGNFPPRFSGLQFPNYSSELNVNALELDDSALYLCASSAALADSYEQYFGPGTRLTVT.

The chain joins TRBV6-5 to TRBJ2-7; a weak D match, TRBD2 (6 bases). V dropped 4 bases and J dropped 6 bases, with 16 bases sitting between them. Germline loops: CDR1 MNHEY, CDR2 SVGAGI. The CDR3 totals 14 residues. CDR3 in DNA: TGTGCCAGCAGTTTGGTCGGAGGGGAGGTCGAGCAGTACTTC. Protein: CASSLVGGEVEQYF.

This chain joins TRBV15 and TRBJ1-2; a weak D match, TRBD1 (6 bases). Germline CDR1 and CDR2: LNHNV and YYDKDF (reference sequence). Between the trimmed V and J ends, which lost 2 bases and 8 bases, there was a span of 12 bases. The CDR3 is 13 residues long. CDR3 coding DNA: TGTGCCACCAGCAGATGGGACGGACAGGGCTACACCTTC. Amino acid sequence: CATSRWDGQGYTF. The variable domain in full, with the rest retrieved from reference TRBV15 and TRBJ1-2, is DAMVIQNPRYQVTQFGKPVTLSCSQTLNHNVMYWYQQKSSQAPKLLFHYYDKDFNNEADTPDNFQSRRPNTSFCFLDIRSPGLGDTAMYLCATSRWDGQGYTFGSGTRLTVV.

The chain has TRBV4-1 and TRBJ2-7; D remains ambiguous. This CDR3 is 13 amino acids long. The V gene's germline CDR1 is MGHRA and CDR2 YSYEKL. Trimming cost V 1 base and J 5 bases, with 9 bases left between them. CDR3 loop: CASSQVPRDEQYF. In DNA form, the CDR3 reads TGCGCCAGCAGCCAAGTCCCGAGAGACGAGCAGTACTTC.

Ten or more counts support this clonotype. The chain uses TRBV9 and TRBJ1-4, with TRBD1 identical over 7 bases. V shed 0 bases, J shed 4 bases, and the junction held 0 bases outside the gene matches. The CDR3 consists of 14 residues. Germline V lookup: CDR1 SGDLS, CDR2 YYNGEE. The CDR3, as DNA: TGTGCCAGCAGCGTAGGGGACAGTAATGAAAAACTGTTTTTT. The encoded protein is CASSVGDSNEKLFF.

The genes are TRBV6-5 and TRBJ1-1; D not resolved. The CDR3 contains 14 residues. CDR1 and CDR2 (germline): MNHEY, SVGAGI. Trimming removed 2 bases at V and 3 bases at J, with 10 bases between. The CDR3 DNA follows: TGTGCCAGCAGTTACCCCTCGGGAGACACTGAAGCTTTCTTT. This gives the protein CASSYPSGDTEAFF.

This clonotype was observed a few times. CDR3 bases: TGTGCCAGCAGTGAGGACGGGGGCTCTGGAAACACCATATATTTT. Its protein product is CASSEDGGSGNTIYF. This chain connects TRBV2 to TRBJ1-3, with TRBD1 as a possible D gene (5 bases). CDR1 is SNHLY and CDR2 is FYNNEI in the germline V gene. This CDR3 region has 15 residues. The V and J ends lost 3 bases and 0 bases respectively, with 9 bases between them. The full variable domain, completed using reference TRBV2 and TRBJ1-3, is EPEVTQTPSHQVTQMGQEVILRCVPISNHLYFYWYRQILGQKVEFLVSFYNNEISEKSEIFDDQFSVERPDGSNFTLKIRSTKLEDSAMYFCASSEDGGSGNTIYFGEGSWLTVV.

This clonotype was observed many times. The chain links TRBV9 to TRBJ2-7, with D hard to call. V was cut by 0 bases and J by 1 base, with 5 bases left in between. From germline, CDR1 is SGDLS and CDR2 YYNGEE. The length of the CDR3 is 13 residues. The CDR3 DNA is TGTGCCAGCAGCGTAGGAGTGTCCTACGAGCAGTACTTC. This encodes CASSVGVSYEQYF.

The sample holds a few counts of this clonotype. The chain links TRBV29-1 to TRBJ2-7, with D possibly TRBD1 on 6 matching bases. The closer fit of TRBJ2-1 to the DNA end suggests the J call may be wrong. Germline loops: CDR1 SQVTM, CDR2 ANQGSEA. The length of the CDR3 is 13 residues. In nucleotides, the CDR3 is TGCAGCGTTGAAGGGGGGCCCGGGAATGAGCAGTTCTTC. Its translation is CSVEGGPGNEQFF.